These 6 T cell receptor beta chains share one sample of origin, sequenced in a study of a mutant IDH1 vaccine in newly diagnosed glioma. No cognate antigen is known for these TCRs. Time point given: week 23, last vaccination. What each vaccine dose contained was 300 ug of mutant IDH1 20-mer peptide, accompanied by topical imiquimod. Method: immunoSEQ multiplex PCR; TCRdb's copy keeps in-frame clones and lacks some. The sample consists of some 30,000 clones, approximately 87% of them appearing once. Source: PBMCs, taken from a glioma patient whose treatment included an IDH1 peptide vaccine. Source of these receptors: a man between 35 and 55 years old with glioma.

The genes are TRBV5-6 and TRBJ1-3; TRBD1 aligns across 10 bases. Germline lookup yields CDR1 SGHDT and CDR2 YYEEEE. This CDR3 has 16 amino acids. J lost 2 bases, V lost 0 bases, and 2 bases had no gene match. The CDR3 DNA reads TGTGCCAGCAGCTTGGGACAGGGGGCTCCTGGAAACACCATATATTTT. It yields the protein CASSLGQGAPGNTIYF.

The count of this clone is one. V gene TRBV28 combines with J gene TRBJ1-1, with TRBD1 identical over 8 bases. This CDR3 has 14 residues. Germline V gene sequence: CDR1 MDHEN, CDR2 SYDVKM. The J segment lost 4 bases and the V segment lost 3 bases, leaving 4 bases of the junction unmatched. CDR3 in amino acids: CASSLVQGGTEAFF. The DNA for the CDR3 is TGTGCCAGCAGTTTGGTACAGGGGGGCACTGAAGCTTTCTTT.

This clone was seen a single time. The V gene is TRBV5-1, the J gene TRBJ1-2, with TRBD1 matching 9 bases. CDR3 length: 14 residues. The V segment lost 4 bases and the J segment 2 bases; nucleotides outside the gene matches: 3. Per the germline V gene, CDR1 is SGHRS and CDR2 is YFSETQ. The CDR3, as DNA: TGCGCCAGCAGCGTGGACAGGGGCAACTATGGCTACACCTTC. Encoded protein: CASSVDRGNYGYTF.

This chain connects TRBV19 to TRBJ1-6, with TRBD1 as a possible D gene (6 bases). This CDR3 spans 14 amino acids. V gave up 8 bases and J gave up 7 bases, with 15 bases separating them. Germline-derived CDR1 and CDR2 are LNHDA and SQIVND (reference sequence). The CDR3 sequence is CASSQGNINSPLHF. Here the CDR3 DNA reads TGTGCCAGTTCACAGGGTAATATAAATTCACCCCTCCACTTT. Variable domain in full (rest from reference TRBV19 and TRBJ1-6): DGGITQSPKYLFRKEGQNVTLSCEQNLNHDAMYWYRQDPGQGLRLIYYSQIVNDFQKGDIAEGYSVSREKKESFPLTVTSAQKNPTAFYLCASSQGNINSPLHFGNGTRLTVT.

This clone was counted a single time. The chain has TRBV19 and TRBJ1-2; 7 nucleotides match TRBD1. V lost 3 bases, J lost 3 bases, and 4 bases stayed unmatched. Germline V gene sequence: CDR1 LNHDA, CDR2 SQIVND (reference sequence). The CDR3 has 14 residues. The CDR3 loop is CASSMPGGDYGYTF. The CDR3 DNA is TGTGCCAGTAGTATGCCAGGGGGGGACTATGGCTACACCTTC.

V is TRBV10-3 and J is TRBJ1-2; TRBD1 might be the D (5 bases). V was clipped by 3 bases and J by 8 bases, with 10 bases between them. The CDR3 consists of 12 residues. Germline lookup yields CDR1 ENHRY and CDR2 SYGVKD. This CDR3 reads CAISDAGGGYTF. The CDR3, as DNA: TGTGCCATCAGTGACGCTGGGGGGGGCTACACCTTC.